This TCR beta chain was retrieved from a study of cytomegalovirus exposure and HLA in healthy donors (dated by TCRdb to the late 2010s). General notes on the study: An earlier analysis of some 500 of the donors reported 250 to 300 Gb of sequence data and roughly 110 million unique TCR beta sequences from roughly 180 million T cells. An early release that covered some 630 HLA-typed donors contained around 300 gigabases of sequencing data and about 84 million unique TCR sequences. Of the roughly 420 genotyped donors, 70% to 90% were placed in the genetic ancestry cluster associated with self-reported Caucasian donors. The study aimed to test whether signatures of past pathogen exposure could be identified by cataloging public T cell receptors. The study profiled the T cell repertoires of around 700 subjects by immunosequencing and related them to cytomegalovirus serostatus. Besides the first cohort of around 700 subjects, a separate validation cohort made up of some 110 different subjects was used. To predict cytomegalovirus infection status, the study brought together high-throughput TCR immunosequencing, statistical association of individual TCRs with disease status, and machine learning. A later analysis re-analyzed previously published TCR beta repertoires from 550 to 700 donors and added high-resolution HLA genotyping to study TCR occurrence patterns. Rather than drawing on any new phenotypic data, the later analysis identified candidate immune exposures from TCR beta sequences and the way those sequences occurred across donors. An earlier analysis of approximately 580 of the donors used high-throughput TCR beta sequencing to judge whether each TCR beta V gene segment behaved as functional or pseudogenic. Donor age, sex, ethnicity and CMV serostatus were collected together with the repertoire data. A later genetic analysis took genome-wide SNP genotypes for about 65% of the roughly 670 donors and used that subset as a discovery cohort. Every discovery cohort repertoire had been produced on one sequencing platform. Both class I and class II loci were covered by HLA typing, at four-digit resolution. Typing coverage varied by locus: roughly 620-640 donors for A, B, C, DRB1 and DQB1; more than 500 for DQA1; over 600 for DPA1; approximately 470 for DPB1. Because of strong linkage in the cohort, five DR-DQ haplotypes were treated as single units for association and clustering. Across around 400 genotyped donors of the cohort, an average of approximately 240,000 unique TCR beta nucleotide sequences per donor were sequenced, and roughly 18% of those sequences were non-productive.

CDR1 is given as SGHRS and CDR2 as YFSETQ, both from the germline V gene. The cysteine opens and the phenylalanine closes a CDR3 of 12 amino acids. The read is trimmed to its CDR3 DNA, 36 bases read in frame from base 1. The V end loses 5 bases and the J end loses 6 bases, and a stretch of 11 bases separates them. Libraries came from the immunoSEQ multiplex PCR assay. The multiplex PCR relied on a mix of 60 forward primers for TCR Vbeta segments and 13 reverse primers for TCR Jbeta segments. A multiplex PCR assay on genomic DNA amplified the CDR3 region of rearranged TCR beta genes. The amplified TCR beta libraries were sequenced on the Illumina HiSeq System as 87-base-pair reads. Per the original workflow: In a later analysis, some 80 million unique TCR beta chains were counted across the roughly 610 repertoires, and some 10 million of these chains were shared by at least two donors. Raw reads were error-corrected and collapsed into unique sequences by a nearest-neighbor algorithm in which closely related sequences were merged to remove PCR and sequencing errors. CDR3 sequences were aligned to IMGT reference sequences to assign V, D and J gene segments. For a sequence to be retained, a match of at least six nucleotides to both a V gene segment and a J gene segment was required. A rearrangement was called productive if the CDR3 had no stop codons and remained in frame with V and J, and every other rearrangement was called non-productive. CDR3 was defined by IMGT convention, running from the second conserved V-encoded cysteine to the conserved J-encoded phenylalanine. Sequences without an unambiguous match to a single V gene segment were excluded from the earlier analysis of several hundred of the donors. In an earlier analysis of 587 of the donors, a V segment was called functional when productive rearrangements were above 56.7%, and segregating when the standard deviation between donors exceeded 5%. To diagnose cytomegalovirus status from the catalog of TCR beta chain sequences, a statistical classification framework was built. In a later analysis, V and J genes were assigned by comparing TCR nucleotide sequences against IMGT/GENE-DB human TR gene sequences. Using the TCRdist pipeline, a later analysis assigned CDR3 sequences along with most-parsimonious VDJ recombination scenarios. In a later analysis, each TCR beta chain was defined by its CDR3 amino acid sequence together with its V-gene family, and reads lacking a unique V-gene family were excluded. To address suspected cross-contamination and a sequencing artifact, a later analysis removed approximately 600 highly shared, low-generation-probability nucleotide sequences. In a later analysis, a clonal expansion index for each public chain was calculated from normalized within-repertoire ranks of inferred template counts. A later analysis computed generation probabilities with a VDJ recombination model fitted to out-of-frame rearrangements, and checked the results against IGoR. A later analysis scored TCR-TCR, TCR-HLA and TCR-CMV co-occurrence with hypergeometric tests, applying a repertoire-size bias correction to TCR pairs. In a later analysis, false discovery rates were estimated by permuting HLA or CMV assignments 20 times. In a later analysis, co-occurring TCRs were grouped using DBSCAN, and TCRdist sequence similarity was added for clustering within HLA-allele-positive subsets. For co-occurrence clustering, repertoires with fewer than 30,000 or more than 120,000 public chains were excluded, along with roughly 5 repertoires with anomalous nucleotide sharing. TCRdb mirrors the immuneACCESS table, restricted to in-frame sequences. Some clones are absent from its copies; in checked studies, under half trace to an unresolved V gene, and the reason for the others is unknown. D and trimming come from the DNA, and the V and J calls and clone size come from that table. The sample table records about 160,000 clones. The ten top clones hold 1.3% of the sample.

The cohort consisted of 600 to 700 healthy bone marrow donors. At the time of sampling, every cohort member was nominally healthy, though immune exposures that went unrecorded were likely present. The donor was CMV seronegative and was included in the group of approximately 350 seronegative cohort members. A peripheral blood sample was collected from each donor, and TCR beta sequencing was performed on peripheral blood mononuclear cells. The Qiagen DNeasy Blood Extraction Kit was used to extract genomic DNA from the blood cell samples. The paper's findings and limits, for the study overall: The 87-base-pair reads could not distinguish some IMGT-functional V segments, including TRBV6-2 and TRBV6-3, so those segments were excluded. While some public TCRs were present in many individuals, most TCR sequences turned up only very rarely across donors. Because HLA typing was unavailable for some donors at each locus, only the typed subset was used in association tests. According to a later analysis, most CMV-associated TCR beta chains appeared to be HLA-restricted, and the HLA associations seemed to be driven largely by CMV exposure. A further reported finding was that TCR beta sequences accurately predicted the HLA-A and HLA-B alleles for most subjects in the first cohort. A later analysis found that HLA-associated TCR beta chains were more clonally expanded and had lower generation probabilities than equally common non-associated chains. A few of the identified cytomegalovirus-associated TCR beta chains were confirmed in vitro to be specific for cytomegalovirus antigens. In an earlier analysis of roughly 560 of the donors, most TCR beta V segments were observed in productive rearrangements about 87% or about 30% of the time, broadly matching IMGT annotations. In the study, around 150 TCR beta chains were listed as associated with cytomegalovirus. Several of the top co-occurrence clusters appeared to be linked to parvovirus B19, influenza, CMV and Epstein-Barr virus, according to a later analysis. Roughly uniform sequencing depth across donors was assumed in presence/absence analyses, although this assumption may not hold. When HLA alleles, especially DR and DQ, strongly co-occurred, TCR associations were difficult to assign to individual alleles. Linkage disequilibrium might explain the correlated functional status among segregating V segments, but an unknown experimental factor could not be ruled out. Specific HLA alleles were associated with roughly 17,000 TCR beta sequences at a false discovery rate of 0.05 in a later analysis. This cohort had only TCR beta chains sequenced, and the lack of alpha or paired-chain data limited which features could be detected. The sequencing pipeline was judged likely to have produced a cluster of highly shared sequence variants as a technical artifact. V-gene and J-gene trimming of TCR beta chains was associated with a missense DCLRE1C variant in a later genetic analysis, and the association was replicated in an independent cohort. The classifier was reported to diagnose cytomegalovirus status with high specificity and sensitivity in both the original cohort and the validation cohort. The authors suggested that the approach could potentially be generalized to other disease states and immunological phenotypes. Because counts were too low, roughly 18 rarely observed V segments, including chromosome 9 orphons, were left out of the earlier analysis of several hundred of the donors. In a later genetic analysis, fewer N-insertions in productive TCRs were reported among donors in an Asian-associated ancestry cluster than the approximately 630-donor mean. The only immune exposure information available for the cohort was CMV serostatus. In a later analysis, the rate of TCR association differed among HLA loci, with DRB1 alleles having the most associated TCRs and HLA-C alleles having the fewest.

As concerns this clone: The clone's antigen remains unknown.

The sample consisted of PBMCs. The sequence joins TRBV5-1 to TRBJ1-1; TRBD1 is a possible D gene, resting on 5 matching bases. The TCR comes from a woman aged 60 to 75 in good health and CMV-seronegative. The CDR3 sequence is CASSGVRAEAFF. The sequenced DNA is TGCGCCAGCAGTGGGGTCAGGGCTGAAGCTTTCTTT.